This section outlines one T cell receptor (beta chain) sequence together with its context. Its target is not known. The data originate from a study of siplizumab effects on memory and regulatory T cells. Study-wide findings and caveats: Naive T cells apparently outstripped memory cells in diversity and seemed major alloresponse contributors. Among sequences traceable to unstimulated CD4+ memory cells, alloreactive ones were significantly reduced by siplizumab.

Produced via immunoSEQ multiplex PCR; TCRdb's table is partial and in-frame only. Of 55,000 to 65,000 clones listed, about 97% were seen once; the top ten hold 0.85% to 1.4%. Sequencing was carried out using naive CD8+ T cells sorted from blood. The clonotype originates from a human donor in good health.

The chain's CDR3 is CASKLDRARTGELFF. The CDR3 coding sequence is TGTGCCAGTAAGTTGGACAGGGCCCGGACCGGGGAGCTGTTTTTT. This chain uses TRBV19 with TRBJ2-2; 8 nucleotides agree with TRBD1. With V trimmed by 7 bases and J by 5 bases, 9 bases remained unmatched. Germline values: CDR1 LNHDA, CDR2 SQIVND (reference sequence). The CDR3 sequence is 15 residues long.